This T cell receptor beta chain is from a study of blood T cell repertoires in COVID-19. As for the study in general: The United States, Italy and Spain provided the acute and convalescent COVID-19 samples. Sample material is recorded as cDNA or gDNA derived from T cells, B-cell-depleted T cells, or PBMCs.

CDR1 is KGHDR and CDR2 is SFDVKD in the germline V gene. After removal of 11 bases from V and 10 bases from J, the junction contained 15 bases not matched to a gene. This CDR3 comprises 14 residues. Recruitment covered about two dozen US areas and drew participants whose ages spanned roughly 18 to 89 years. Among Cohort 3 donors, those recovered had two negative PCRs, clearance, or symptom resolution. Measured with immunoSEQ multiplex PCR; TCRdb has only the in-frame clones, and not every one. The sample has about 330,000 clones, about 90% seen once; the top ten hold 1%. The TCR was taken from a woman aged 30 to 39 who had recovered from COVID-19. The rearrangement joins TRBV24-1 to TRBJ2-1; 8 bases fit TRBD2. The source material was PBMCs or T cells enriched from blood (not recorded which). This CDR3 reads CASETGGVSSEQFF. Written as DNA, the CDR3 is TGTGCCAGCGAAACGGGGGGGGTCTCCAGCGAGCAGTTCTTC.